A selection of T cell receptor beta chains follows, all from one sample in a study of siplizumab effects on memory and regulatory T cells. Assay: immunoSEQ multiplex PCR; the TCRdb copy retains only in-frame clones and omits some. The table has about 82,000 clones, 87% seen once. Source material: Tregs sorted from blood. The receptors come from a human donor in good health. CDR3s leave out the opening cysteine and the closing phenylalanine or tryptophan. A D gene is named only where the DNA matches it firmly.

J gene | V gene | D gene | CDR3 protein
TRBJ1-6 | TRBV11-2 | . | ASSLGADHSPLH
TRBJ2-7 | TRBV28 | TRBD2 | ATTRGGYEQY
TRBJ1-5 | TRBV5-1 | . | ASSLQGTGQPQH
TRBJ2-2 | TRBV2 | . | ASSGIGGQNTGELF
TRBJ1-3 | TRBV6-1 | . | ASQMVAAGNTIY
TRBJ2-3 | TRBV9 | . | ASSVVWSTDTQY
TRBJ1-2 | TRBV27 | . | ASSVSGTLGYT
TRBJ2-3 | TRBV7-8 | . | ASSAQGKDTQY
TRBJ2-3 | TRBV7-9 | . | ASSLGLGRITDTQY
TRBJ2-1 | TRBV10-1 | TRBD2 | ASSATGGFYNEQF
TRBJ1-2 | TRBV9 | . | ASSVERRAGVYGYT
TRBJ2-7 | TRBV28 | TRBD1 | ASSPVDRSYEQY
TRBJ1-1 | TRBV15 | . | ATSRDTGNTEAF
TRBJ2-5 | TRBV18 | . | ASSRGGAETQY
TRBJ1-2 | TRBV11-2 | . | ASSYSTGFYGYT
TRBJ1-6 | TRBV6-6 | TRBD1 | ASSWPSGGLNSPLH